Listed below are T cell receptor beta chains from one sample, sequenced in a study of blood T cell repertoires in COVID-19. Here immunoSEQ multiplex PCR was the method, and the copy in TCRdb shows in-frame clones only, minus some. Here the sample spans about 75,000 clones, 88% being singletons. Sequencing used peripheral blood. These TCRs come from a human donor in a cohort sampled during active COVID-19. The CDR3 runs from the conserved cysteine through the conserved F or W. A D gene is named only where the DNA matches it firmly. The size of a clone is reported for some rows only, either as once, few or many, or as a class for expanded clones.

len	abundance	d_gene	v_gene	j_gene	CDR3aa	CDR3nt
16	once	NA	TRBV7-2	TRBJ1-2	CASSPPALQGRGGYTF	TGTGCCAGCAGCCCACCCGCGTTACAGGGTCGGGGTGGCTACACCTTC
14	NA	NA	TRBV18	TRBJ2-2	CASSIQEFAGELFF	TGTGCCAGCTCAATACAGGAGTTCGCCGGGGAGCTGTTTTTT
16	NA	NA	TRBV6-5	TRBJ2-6	CASSYSPGAGANVLTF	TGTGCCAGCAGTTACTCCCCGGGGGCTGGGGCCAACGTCCTGACTTTC
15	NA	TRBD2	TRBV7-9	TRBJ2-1	CASSRGGASYNEQFF	TGTGCCAGCAGCCGCGGGGGGGCTAGCTACAATGAGCAGTTCTTC
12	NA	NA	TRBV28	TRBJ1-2	CASSFGGRGYTF	TGTGCCAGCAGTTTTGGCGGCCGGGGCTACACCTTC
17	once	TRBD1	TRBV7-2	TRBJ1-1	CASSLLNRGRTGTEAFF	TGTGCCAGCAGCCTCTTGAACAGGGGGCGTACTGGCACTGAAGCTTTCTTT
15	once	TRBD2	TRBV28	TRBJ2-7	CASSSPTSVPYEQYF	TGTGCCAGCAGTTCCCCCACTAGCGTACCCTACGAGCAGTACTTC
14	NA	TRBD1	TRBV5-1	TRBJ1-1	CASNRGERNTEAFF	TGCGCCAGCAACAGGGGGGAGAGGAACACTGAAGCTTTCTTT
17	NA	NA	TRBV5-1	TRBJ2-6	CASSLQGRVSGANVLTF	TGCGCCAGCAGCTTACAGGGACGGGTCTCTGGGGCCAACGTCCTGACTTTC
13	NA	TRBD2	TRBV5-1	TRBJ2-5	CASSPGLLETQYF	TGCGCCAGCAGCCCGGGACTATTAGAGACCCAGTACTTC
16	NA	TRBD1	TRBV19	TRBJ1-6	CASSSGDRVYNSPLHF	TGTGCCAGTAGTTCAGGGGACAGAGTATATAATTCACCCCTCCACTTT
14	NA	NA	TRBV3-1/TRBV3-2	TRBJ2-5	CASTLGGGQETQYF	TGTGCCAGCACCCTAGGGGGGGGGCAAGAGACCCAGTACTTC
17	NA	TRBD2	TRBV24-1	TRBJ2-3	CATSDPWTSGRTDTQYF	TGTGCCACCAGTGATCCGTGGACTAGCGGGAGAACCGATACGCAGTATTTT
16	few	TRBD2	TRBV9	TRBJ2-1	CASSVNSGSAYNEQFF	TGTGCCAGCAGCGTAAATAGCGGGAGCGCCTACAATGAGCAGTTCTTC
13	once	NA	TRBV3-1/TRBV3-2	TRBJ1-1	CASSSTGNTEAFF	TGTGCCAGCAGCTCAACAGGGAACACTGAAGCTTTCTTT
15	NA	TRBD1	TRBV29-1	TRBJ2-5	CSVRGGTGYQETQYF	TGCAGCGTTCGAGGGGGGACAGGGTACCAAGAGACCCAGTACTTC
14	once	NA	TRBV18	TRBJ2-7	CASSPEGASYEQYF	TGTGCCAGCTCACCGGAAGGAGCCTCCTACGAGCAGTACTTC
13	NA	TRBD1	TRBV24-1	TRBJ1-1	CATRGQGTTEAFF	TGTGCCACCAGAGGACAGGGTACCACTGAAGCTTTCTTT
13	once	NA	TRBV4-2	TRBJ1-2	CASSHEGVYGYTF	TGTGCCAGCAGCCACGAGGGGGTCTATGGCTACACCTTC
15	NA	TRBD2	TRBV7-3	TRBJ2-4	CASSLGGGNKNIQYF	TGTGCCAGCAGCTTGGGGGGGGGAAACAAAAACATTCAGTACTTC
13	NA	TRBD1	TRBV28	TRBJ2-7	CASSRDSSDEQYF	TGTGCCAGCAGTCGGGACAGTTCAGACGAGCAGTACTTC
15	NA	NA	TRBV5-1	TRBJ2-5	CASSRPESGQETQYF	TGCGCCAGCAGCCGCCCCGAGTCGGGACAAGAGACCCAGTACTTC
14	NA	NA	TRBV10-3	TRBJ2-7	CASSEGGLRYEQYF	TGTGCCAGTAGCGAGGGCGGCCTCAGATACGAGCAGTACTTC
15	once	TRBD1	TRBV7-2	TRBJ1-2	CASSPRTGLYYGYTF	TGTGCCAGCAGCCCGAGGACAGGGTTGTACTATGGCTACACCTTC
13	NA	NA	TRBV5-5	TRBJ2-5	CASSFRREETQYF	TGTGCCAGCAGCTTCCGGCGGGAAGAGACCCAGTACTTC
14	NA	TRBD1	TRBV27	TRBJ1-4	CASRDRGRNEKLFF	TGTGCCAGCAGGGACAGGGGACGTAATGAAAAACTGTTTTTT
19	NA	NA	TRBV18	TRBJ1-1	CASSPPSRATGRMNTEAFF	TGTGCCAGCTCACCACCGAGTAGGGCGACAGGCCGAATGAACACTGAAGCTTTCTTT
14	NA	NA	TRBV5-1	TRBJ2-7	CASSATGNSYEQYF	TGCGCCAGCAGCGCGACAGGTAACTCCTACGAGCAGTACTTC
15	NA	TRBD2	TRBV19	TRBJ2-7	CASSTGLAGVYEQYF	TGTGCCAGTAGTACGGGACTAGCGGGAGTGTACGAGCAGTACTTC
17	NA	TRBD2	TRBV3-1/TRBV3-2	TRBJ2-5	CASSQTGTSGGKETQYF	TGTGCCAGCAGCCAAACCGGGACTAGCGGGGGCAAAGAGACCCAGTACTTC